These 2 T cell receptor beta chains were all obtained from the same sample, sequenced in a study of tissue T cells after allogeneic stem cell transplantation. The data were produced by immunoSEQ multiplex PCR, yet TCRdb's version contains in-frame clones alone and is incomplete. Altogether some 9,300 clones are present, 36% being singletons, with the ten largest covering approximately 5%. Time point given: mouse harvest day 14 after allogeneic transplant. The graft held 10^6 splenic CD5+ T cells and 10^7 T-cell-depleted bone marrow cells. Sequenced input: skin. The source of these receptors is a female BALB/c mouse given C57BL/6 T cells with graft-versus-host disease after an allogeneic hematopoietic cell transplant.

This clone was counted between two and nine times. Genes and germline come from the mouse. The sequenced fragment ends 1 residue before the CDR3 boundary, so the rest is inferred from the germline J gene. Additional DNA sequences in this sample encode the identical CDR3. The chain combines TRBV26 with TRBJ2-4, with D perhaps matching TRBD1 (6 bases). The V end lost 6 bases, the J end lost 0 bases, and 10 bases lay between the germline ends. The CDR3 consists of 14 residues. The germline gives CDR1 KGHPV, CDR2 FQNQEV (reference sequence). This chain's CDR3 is CASSLRGSQNTLYF. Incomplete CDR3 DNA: TGTGCCAGCAGCCTCAGGGGTAGTCAAAACACCTTGTAC.

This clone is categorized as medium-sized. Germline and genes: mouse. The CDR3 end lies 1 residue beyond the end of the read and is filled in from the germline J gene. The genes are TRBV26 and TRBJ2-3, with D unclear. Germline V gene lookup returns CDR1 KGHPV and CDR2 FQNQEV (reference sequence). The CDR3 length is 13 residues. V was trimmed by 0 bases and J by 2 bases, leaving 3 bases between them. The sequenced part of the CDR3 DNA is TGTGCCAGCAGTCTGTCGATTGCAGAAACGCTGTAT. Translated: CASSLSIAETLY. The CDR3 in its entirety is CASSLSIAETLYF.